This TCR beta chain appears in the sequencing data of a study of blood T cell repertoires in COVID-19. This CDR3 is built from 13 residues. The V and J ends lost 1 base and 10 bases respectively, with 12 bases between them. Germline CDR1 is LGHDT and CDR2 is YNNKEL (reference sequence). Here immunoSEQ multiplex PCR was the method, and the copy in TCRdb shows in-frame clones only, minus some. The table includes 130,000 to 150,000 clones, roughly 89% detected once. This sequence originates from a human donor in a cohort sampled during active COVID-19. Sequences were obtained from peripheral blood. V usage is TRBV3-1 (or the pseudogene TRBV3-2) and J usage is TRBJ2-3; a possible D gene is TRBD2 (6 bases). For the CDR3, the DNA is TGTGCCAGCAGCCAAGCCAGGCCGGGGGCGCAGTATTTT. This codes for CASSQARPGAQYF.